This is a list of T cell receptor beta chains from one sample in a study of T cell repertoires in cytomegalovirus infection. A single record per CDR3 protein comes from TCRdb applying MiXCR to the reads. The top ten clones hold roughly 20% of a sample with roughly 340,000 distinct CDR3 sequences, 25% to 30% of them seen once. No antigen is known for these receptors. The specimen was cultured PBMCs, collected from culture after CMV antigen stimulation. The source of these receptors is a human donor in good health (CMV status not recorded). Some clones in this sample may be carry-over from other donors' samples. Each CDR3 is given with its conserved first and last residue. The D gene is left open where the match is weak. The listing skips clone size in some rows; elsewhere it reads once, few, many or a size class.

>NA|NA|TRBJ2-5|TRBV28
CASVGIGGETQYF
TGTGCCAGCGTTGGGATTGGGGGAGAGACCCAGTACTTC
>NA|NA|TRBJ2-5|TRBV7-9
CASSFIAQETQYF
TGTGCCAGCAGCTTTATAGCCCAAGAGACCCAGTACTTC
>few|NA|TRBJ2-7|TRBV7-3
CASSLKSQEDYEQYF
TGTGCCAGCAGCTTAAAATCACAGGAAGACTACGAGCAGTACTTC
>NA|NA|TRBJ2-5|TRBV19
CASSMGGIQETQYF
TGTGCCAGTAGTATGGGAGGCATACAAGAGACCCAGTACTTC
>NA|NA|TRBJ1-1|TRBV18
CASSPRQTGMNTEAFF
TGTGCCAGCTCACCGCGACAGACGGGTATGAACACTGAAGCTTTCTTT
>NA|TRBD2|TRBJ2-1|TRBV7-9
CASSLRGGTSGRGNEQFF
TGTGCCAGCAGCTTGAGGGGCGGGACTAGCGGGAGAGGCAATGAGCAGTTCTTC
>few|NA|TRBJ1-3|TRBV28
CASSFSGPAPRYDGNTIYF
TGTGCCAGCAGTTTTTCAGGGCCAGCCCCCCGGTATGATGGAAACACCATATATTTT
>NA|NA|TRBJ2-7|TRBV3-1
CASSQVLRGLGEQYF
TGTGCCAGCAGCCAAGTTCTGCGGGGCCTAGGGGAGCAGTACTTC
>NA|NA|TRBJ1-5|TRBV11-3
CASSSRQGGGGNQPQHF
TGTGCCAGCAGTTCTCGTCAGGGAGGAGGGGGCAATCAGCCCCAGCATTTT
>few|NA|TRBJ2-7|TRBV12-3/TRBV12-4
CASSFNHREGLDEQYF
TGTGCCAGCAGTTTTAATCACAGGGAAGGACTCGACGAGCAGTACTTC
>NA|NA|TRBJ1-6|TRBV20-1
CSARDQSSPLHF
TGCAGTGCTAGAGATCAAAGTTCACCCCTCCACTTT
>few|NA|TRBJ1-5|TRBV10-1
CASSDSTSRGGRNQPQHF
TGCGCCAGCAGTGACTCTACGTCCAGGGGAGGAAGAAATCAGCCCCAGCATTTT
>NA|TRBD1|TRBJ1-2|TRBV2
CASSEVGQATRGYTF
TGTGCCAGCAGTGAAGTCGGACAGGCGACGAGGGGCTACACCTTC
>many|TRBD2|TRBJ2-3|TRBV7-2
CASSLGLAGGSTDTQYF
TGTGCCAGCAGCTTGGGACTAGCGGGGGGGAGTACAGATACGCAGTATTTT
>NA|TRBD2|TRBJ2-1|TRBV7-2
CASSASGGLHEQFF
TGTGCCAGCAGCGCCAGCGGGGGTTTACATGAGCAGTTCTTC
>many|NA|TRBJ2-1|TRBV12-3/TRBV12-4
CASSLLENEQFF
TGTGCCAGCAGCCTACTAGAGAATGAGCAGTTCTTC
>NA|NA|TRBJ2-7|TRBV6-1
CASCPEAATYEQYF
TGTGCCAGCTGTCCAGAAGCGGCCACCTACGAGCAGTACTTC
>NA|NA|TRBJ2-5|TRBV3-1
CASSQWDYQETQYF
TGTGCCAGCAGCCAATGGGACTACCAAGAGACCCAGTACTTC
>few|TRBD2|TRBJ2-2|TRBV7-2
CASSLVSLAGNTGELFF
TGTGCCAGCAGCTTAGTGAGTCTAGCGGGGAACACCGGGGAGCTGTTTTTT
>NA|TRBD1|TRBJ1-2|TRBV19
CASSIGQGLNYGYTF
TGTGCCAGTAGTATTGGACAGGGATTAAACTATGGCTACACCTTC
>many|TRBD1|TRBJ1-4|TRBV7-6
CASSLDRGEKLFF
TGTGCCAGCAGCTTGGACAGGGGTGAAAAACTGTTTTTT
>many|NA|TRBJ2-5|TRBV7-8
CASSLTRSLQETQYF
TGTGCCAGCAGCTTGACTCGATCTCTTCAAGAGACCCAGTACTTC
>NA|TRBD1|TRBJ1-6|TRBV12-3/TRBV12-4
CASSPTRQGRNSPLHF
TGTGCCAGCAGTCCGACCCGACAGGGGAGGAATTCACCCCTCCACTTT
>many|TRBD1|TRBJ1-2|TRBV7-2
CASSPRDRGLGGYTF
TGTGCCAGCAGCCCTCGGGACAGGGGCCTCGGCGGCTACACCTTC
>NA|NA|TRBJ2-1|TRBV7-8
CASSTALAGVEEQFF
TGTGCCAGCTCCACGGCTCTGGCAGGGGTCGAAGAGCAGTTCTTC
>NA|NA|TRBJ1-2|TRBV27
CASSLSRRELGYTF
TGTGCCAGCAGTTTATCGAGGAGGGAACTTGGCTACACCTTC
>NA|TRBD2|TRBJ2-1|TRBV5-1
CASSLQLAGVNEQFF
TGCGCCAGCAGCTTACAACTAGCGGGAGTCAATGAGCAGTTCTTC
>many|NA|TRBJ1-6|TRBV7-6
CASSLGQDLNSPLHF
TGTGCCAGCAGCTTAGGTCAGGACCTTAATTCACCCCTCCACTTT
>few|TRBD2|TRBJ2-1|TRBV6-1
CASNIAGVGGGEQFF
TGTGCCAGCAATATAGCGGGAGTAGGTGGGGGTGAGCAGTTCTTC
>few|NA|TRBJ2-7|TRBV25-1
CASMTETYEQYF
TGTGCCAGCATGACCGAGACCTACGAGCAGTACTTC
>NA|TRBD2|TRBJ2-2|TRBV12-3/TRBV12-4
CASTELGLGVLTGELFF
TGTGCCAGCACCGAACTCGGACTAGGGGTACTCACCGGGGAGCTGTTTTTT
>NA|NA|TRBJ1-2|TRBV12-3/TRBV12-4
CASSLYRVYGYTF
TGTGCCAGCAGTTTATACAGGGTCTATGGCTACACCTTC